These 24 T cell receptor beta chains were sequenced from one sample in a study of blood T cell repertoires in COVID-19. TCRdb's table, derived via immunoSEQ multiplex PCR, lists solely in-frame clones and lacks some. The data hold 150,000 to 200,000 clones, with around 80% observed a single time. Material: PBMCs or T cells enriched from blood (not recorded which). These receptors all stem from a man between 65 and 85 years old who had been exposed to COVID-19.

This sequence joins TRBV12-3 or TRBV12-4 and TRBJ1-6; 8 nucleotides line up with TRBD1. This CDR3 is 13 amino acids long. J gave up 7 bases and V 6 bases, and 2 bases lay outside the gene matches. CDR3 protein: CASRDRVNSPLHF. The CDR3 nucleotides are TGTGCCAGCAGGGACAGGGTAAATTCACCCCTCCACTTT.

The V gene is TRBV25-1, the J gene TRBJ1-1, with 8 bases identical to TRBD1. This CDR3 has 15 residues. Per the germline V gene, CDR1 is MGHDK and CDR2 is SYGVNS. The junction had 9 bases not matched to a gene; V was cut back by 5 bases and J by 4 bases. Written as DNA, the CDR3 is TGTGCCAGCAGTAAGGACAGGGTGGTTGGCACTGAAGCTTTCTTT. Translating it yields CASSKDRVVGTEAFF.

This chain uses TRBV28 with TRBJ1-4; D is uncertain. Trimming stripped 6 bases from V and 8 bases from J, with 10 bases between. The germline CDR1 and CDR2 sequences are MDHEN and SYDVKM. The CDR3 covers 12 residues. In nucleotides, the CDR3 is TGTGCCAGCAGGCCGAGGGCGGAAAAACTGTTTTTT. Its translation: CASRPRAEKLFF.

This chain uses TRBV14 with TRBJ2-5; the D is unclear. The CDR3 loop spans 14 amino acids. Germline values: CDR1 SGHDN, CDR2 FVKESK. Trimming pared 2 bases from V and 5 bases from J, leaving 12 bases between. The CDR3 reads CASSQNYPRETQYF. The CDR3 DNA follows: TGTGCCAGCAGCCAAAACTACCCCCGGGAGACCCAGTACTTC.

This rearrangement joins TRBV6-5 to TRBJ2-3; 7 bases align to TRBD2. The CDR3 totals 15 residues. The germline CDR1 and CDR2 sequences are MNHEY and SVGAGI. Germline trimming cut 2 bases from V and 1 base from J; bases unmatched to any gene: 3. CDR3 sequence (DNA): TGTGCCAGCAGTTACGGGGCGGGAGGCACAGATACGCAGTATTTT. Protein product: CASSYGAGGTDTQYF.

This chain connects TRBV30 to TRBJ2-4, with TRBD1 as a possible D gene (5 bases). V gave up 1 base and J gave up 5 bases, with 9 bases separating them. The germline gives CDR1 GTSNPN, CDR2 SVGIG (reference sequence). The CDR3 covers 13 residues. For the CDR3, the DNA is TGTGCCTGGAGTGAGGGGATCCAAAACATTCAGTACTTC. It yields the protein CAWSEGIQNIQYF.

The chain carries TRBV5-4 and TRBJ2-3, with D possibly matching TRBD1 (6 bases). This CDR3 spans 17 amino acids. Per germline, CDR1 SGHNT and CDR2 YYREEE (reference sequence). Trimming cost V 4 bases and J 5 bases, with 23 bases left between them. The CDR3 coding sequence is TGTGCCAGCAGCCTCCGACAGGCCTCCTTCGGTTTAGATACGCAGTATTTT. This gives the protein CASSLRQASFGLDTQYF. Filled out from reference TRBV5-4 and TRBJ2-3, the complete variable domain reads ETGVTQSPTHLIKTRGQQVTLRCSSQSGHNTVSWYQQALGQGPQFIFQYYREEENGRGNFPPRFSGLQFPNYSSELNVNALELDDSALYLCASSLRQASFGLDTQYFGPGTRLTVL.

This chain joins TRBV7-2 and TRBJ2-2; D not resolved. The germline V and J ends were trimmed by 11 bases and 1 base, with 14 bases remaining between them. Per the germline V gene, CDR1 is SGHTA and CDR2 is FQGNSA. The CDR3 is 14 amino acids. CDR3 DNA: TGTGCCGGAGCCCCGTTGCGGAACACCGGGGAGCTGTTTTTT. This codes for CAGAPLRNTGELFF.

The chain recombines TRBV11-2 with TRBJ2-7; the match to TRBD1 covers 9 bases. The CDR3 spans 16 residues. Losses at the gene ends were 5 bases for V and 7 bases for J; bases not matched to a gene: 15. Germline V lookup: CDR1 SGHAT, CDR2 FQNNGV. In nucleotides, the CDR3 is TGTGCCAGCAGCCCTCAAATCCAACAGGGGGCGGGGGAGCAGTACTTC. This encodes CASSPQIQQGAGEQYF.

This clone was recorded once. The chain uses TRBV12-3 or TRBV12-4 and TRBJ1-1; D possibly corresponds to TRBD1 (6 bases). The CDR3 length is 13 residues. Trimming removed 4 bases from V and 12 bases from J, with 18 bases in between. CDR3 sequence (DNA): TGTGCCAGCAGTTCGAGAGGGGGAGGGAAAACTTTCTTT. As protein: CASSSRGGGKTFF.

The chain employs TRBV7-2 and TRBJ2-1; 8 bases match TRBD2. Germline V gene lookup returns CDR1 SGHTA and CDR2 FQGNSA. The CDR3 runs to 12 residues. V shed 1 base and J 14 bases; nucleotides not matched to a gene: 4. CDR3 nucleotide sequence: TGTGCCAGCAGCTTAGTGGCGGGGGGTAAGTTCTTC. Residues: CASSLVAGGKFF.

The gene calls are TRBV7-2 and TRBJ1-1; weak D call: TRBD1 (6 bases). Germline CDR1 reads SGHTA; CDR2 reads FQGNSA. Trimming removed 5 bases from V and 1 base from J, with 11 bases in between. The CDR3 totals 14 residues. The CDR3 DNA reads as TGTGCCAGCAGCCAGGGGAGGGCGAACACTGAAGCTTTCTTT. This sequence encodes CASSQGRANTEAFF.

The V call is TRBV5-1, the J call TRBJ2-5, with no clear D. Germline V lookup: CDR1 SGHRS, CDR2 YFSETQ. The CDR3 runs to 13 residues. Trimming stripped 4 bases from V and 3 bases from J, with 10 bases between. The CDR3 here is CASSRDGEETQYF. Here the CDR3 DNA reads TGCGCCAGCAGCCGTGACGGAGAAGAGACCCAGTACTTC.

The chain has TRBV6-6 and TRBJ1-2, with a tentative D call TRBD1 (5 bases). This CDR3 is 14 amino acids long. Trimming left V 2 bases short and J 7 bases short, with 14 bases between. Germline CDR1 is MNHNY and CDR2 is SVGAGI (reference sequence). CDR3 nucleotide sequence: TGTGCCAGCAGTTACGGGCCGACAGACCTTGGCTACACCTTC. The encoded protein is CASSYGPTDLGYTF.

The CDR3 spells CASSVQGSPQHF. Written as DNA, the CDR3 is TGTGCCAGTAGTGTACAGGGGTCGCCCCAGCATTTT. This chain links TRBV19 with TRBJ1-5; 7 nucleotides align to TRBD1. The CDR3 extends over 12 amino acids. The J segment lost 9 bases and the V segment lost 5 bases, leaving 4 bases of the junction unmatched. CDR1 and CDR2 from the germline V gene are LNHDA and SQIVND (reference sequence).

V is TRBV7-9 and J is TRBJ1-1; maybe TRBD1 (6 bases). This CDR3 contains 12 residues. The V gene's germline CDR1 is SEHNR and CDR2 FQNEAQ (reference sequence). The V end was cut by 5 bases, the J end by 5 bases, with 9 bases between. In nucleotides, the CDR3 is TGTGCCAGCAGCCCCCAGGGGACTGAAGCTTTCTTT. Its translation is CASSPQGTEAFF. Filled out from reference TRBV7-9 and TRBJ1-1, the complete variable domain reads DTGVSQNPRHKITKRGQNVTFRCDPISEHNRLYWYRQTLGQGPEFLTYFQNEAQLEKSRLLSDRFSAERPKGSFSTLEIQRTEQGDSAMYLCASSPQGTEAFFGQGTRLTVV.

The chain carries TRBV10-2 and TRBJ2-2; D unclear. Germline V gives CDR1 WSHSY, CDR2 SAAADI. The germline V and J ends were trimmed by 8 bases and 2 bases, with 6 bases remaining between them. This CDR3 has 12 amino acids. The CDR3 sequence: CASRFNTGELFF. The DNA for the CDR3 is TGCGCCAGCCGGTTTAACACCGGGGAGCTGTTTTTT.

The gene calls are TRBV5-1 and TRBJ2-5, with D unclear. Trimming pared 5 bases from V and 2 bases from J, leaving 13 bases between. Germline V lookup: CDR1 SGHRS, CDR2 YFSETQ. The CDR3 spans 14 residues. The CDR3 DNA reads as TGCGCCAGCAGAAGAGGAACAAGTCAAGAGACCCAGTACTTC. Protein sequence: CASRRGTSQETQYF.

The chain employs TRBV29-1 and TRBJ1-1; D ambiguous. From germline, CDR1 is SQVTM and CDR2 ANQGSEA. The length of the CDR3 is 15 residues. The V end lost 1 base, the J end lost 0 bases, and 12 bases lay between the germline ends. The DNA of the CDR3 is TGCAGCGTTGAAGGTGTGGCGGGTTTGAACACTGAAGCTTTCTTT. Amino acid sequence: CSVEGVAGLNTEAFF.

CDR3 region: CASSTGVGNQPQHF. The CDR3 DNA reads as TGCGCCAGCAGCACCGGTGTTGGCAATCAGCCCCAGCATTTT. J is TRBJ1-5 and V is TRBV5-1; D unclear. This CDR3 comprises 14 residues. CDR1 is SGHRS and CDR2 is YFSETQ in the germline V gene. V was shortened by 4 bases and J by 2 bases, with 10 bases between the two germline ends.

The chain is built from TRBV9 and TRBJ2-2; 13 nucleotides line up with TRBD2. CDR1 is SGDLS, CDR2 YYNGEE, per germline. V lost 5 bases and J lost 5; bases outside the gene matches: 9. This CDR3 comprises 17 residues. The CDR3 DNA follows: TGTGCCAGCAGTCGTGGACTAGCGGGAGAACAAACCGGGGAGCTGTTTTTT. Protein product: CASSRGLAGEQTGELFF.

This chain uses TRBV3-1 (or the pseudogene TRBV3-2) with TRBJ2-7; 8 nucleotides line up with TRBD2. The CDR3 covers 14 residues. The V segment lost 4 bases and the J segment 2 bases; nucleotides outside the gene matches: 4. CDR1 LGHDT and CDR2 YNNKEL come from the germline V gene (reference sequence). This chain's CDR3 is CASSLRGAAYEQYF. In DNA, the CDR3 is TGTGCCAGCAGCCTGCGGGGGGCCGCCTACGAGCAGTACTTC.

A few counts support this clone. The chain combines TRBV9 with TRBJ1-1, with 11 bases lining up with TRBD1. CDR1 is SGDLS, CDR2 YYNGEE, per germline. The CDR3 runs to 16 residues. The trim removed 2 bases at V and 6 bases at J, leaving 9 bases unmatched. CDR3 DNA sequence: TGTGCCAGCAGCGTGGATCCCGGGACAGGGGGATCTGAAGCTTTCTTT. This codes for CASSVDPGTGGSEAFF.

The chain's CDR3 is CASTHRGTGANVLTF. The DNA of the CDR3 is TGTGCCAGCACCCACCGGGGAACTGGGGCCAACGTCCTGACTTTC. The chain is built from TRBV6-5 and TRBJ2-6, with D perhaps TRBD2 (5 bases). Trimming left V 7 bases short and J 2 bases short, with 12 bases between. The CDR3 sequence is 15 residues long. Germline V CDR1 and CDR2: MNHEY, SVGAGI.